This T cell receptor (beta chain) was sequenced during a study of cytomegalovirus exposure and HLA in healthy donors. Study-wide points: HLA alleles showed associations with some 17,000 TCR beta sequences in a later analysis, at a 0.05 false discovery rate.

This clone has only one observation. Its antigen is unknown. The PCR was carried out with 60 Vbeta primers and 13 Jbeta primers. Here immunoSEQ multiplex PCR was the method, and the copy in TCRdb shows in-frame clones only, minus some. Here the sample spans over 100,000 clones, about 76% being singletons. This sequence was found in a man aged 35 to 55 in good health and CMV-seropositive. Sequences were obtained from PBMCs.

Written as DNA, the CDR3 is TGTGCCAGCAGCTTAGCAGGGGGCGGCTCCTACGAGCAGTACTTC. It is translated as CASSLAGGGSYEQYF. The rearrangement joins TRBV13 to TRBJ2-7, with 8 bases that match TRBD1. J gave up 0 bases and V 1 base, and 2 bases lay outside the gene matches. Germline CDR1 and CDR2: PRHDT and FYEKMQ (reference sequence). The CDR3 has 15 residues.